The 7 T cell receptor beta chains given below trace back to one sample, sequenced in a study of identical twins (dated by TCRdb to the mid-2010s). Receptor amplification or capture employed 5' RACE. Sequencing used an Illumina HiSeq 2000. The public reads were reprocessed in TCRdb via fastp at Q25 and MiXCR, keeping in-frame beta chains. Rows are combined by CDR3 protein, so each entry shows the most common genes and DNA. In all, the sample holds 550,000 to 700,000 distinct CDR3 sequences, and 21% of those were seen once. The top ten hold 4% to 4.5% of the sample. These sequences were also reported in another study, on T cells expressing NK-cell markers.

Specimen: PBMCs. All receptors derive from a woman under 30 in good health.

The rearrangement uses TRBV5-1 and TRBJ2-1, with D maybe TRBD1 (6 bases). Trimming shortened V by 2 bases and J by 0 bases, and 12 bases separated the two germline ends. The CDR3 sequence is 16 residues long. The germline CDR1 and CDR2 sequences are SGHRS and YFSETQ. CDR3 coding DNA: TGCGCCAGCAGCTTTGTACAGGGTTTCTCCTACAATGAGCAGTTCTTC. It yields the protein CASSFVQGFSYNEQFF.

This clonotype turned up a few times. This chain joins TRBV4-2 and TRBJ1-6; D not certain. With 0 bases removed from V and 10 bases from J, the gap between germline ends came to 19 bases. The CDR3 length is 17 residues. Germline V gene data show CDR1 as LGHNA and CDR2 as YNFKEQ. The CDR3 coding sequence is TGTGCCAGCAGCCAAGATCTCGCAAGCCGAATTGGGTCACCCCTCCACTTT. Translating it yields CASSQDLASRIGSPLHF.

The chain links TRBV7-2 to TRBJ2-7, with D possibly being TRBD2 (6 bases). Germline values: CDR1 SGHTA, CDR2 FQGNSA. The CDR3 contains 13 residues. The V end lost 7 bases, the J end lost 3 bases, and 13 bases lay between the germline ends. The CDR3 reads CASTITGGYEQYF. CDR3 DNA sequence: TGTGCCAGCACCATCACCGGGGGCTACGAGCAGTACTTC.

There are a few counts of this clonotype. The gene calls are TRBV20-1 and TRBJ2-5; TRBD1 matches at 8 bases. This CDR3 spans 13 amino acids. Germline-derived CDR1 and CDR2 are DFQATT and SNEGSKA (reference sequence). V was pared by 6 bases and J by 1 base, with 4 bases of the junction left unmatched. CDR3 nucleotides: TGCAGTGCGGACAGGGATGTCCAAGAGACCCAGTACTTC. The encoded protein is CSADRDVQETQYF.

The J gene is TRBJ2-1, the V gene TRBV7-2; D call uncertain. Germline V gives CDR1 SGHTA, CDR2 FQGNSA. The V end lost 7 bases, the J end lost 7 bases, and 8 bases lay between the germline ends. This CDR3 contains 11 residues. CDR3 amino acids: CASNDRNEQFF. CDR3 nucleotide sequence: TGTGCCAGCAACGACCGGAATGAGCAGTTCTTC.

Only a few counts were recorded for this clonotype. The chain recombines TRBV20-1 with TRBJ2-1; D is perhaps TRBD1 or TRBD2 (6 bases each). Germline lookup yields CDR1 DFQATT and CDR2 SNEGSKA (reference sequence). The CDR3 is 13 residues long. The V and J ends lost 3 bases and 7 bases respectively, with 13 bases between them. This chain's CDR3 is CSASSGADNEQFF. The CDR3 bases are TGCAGTGCTAGTTCGGGGGCGGATAATGAGCAGTTCTTC.

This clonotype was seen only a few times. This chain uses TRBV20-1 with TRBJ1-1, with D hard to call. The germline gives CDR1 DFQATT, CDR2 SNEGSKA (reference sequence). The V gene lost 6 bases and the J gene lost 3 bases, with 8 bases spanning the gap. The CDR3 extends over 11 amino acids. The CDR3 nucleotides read TGCAGTGCCTTTTTGGACACTGAAGCTTTCTTT. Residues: CSAFLDTEAFF.